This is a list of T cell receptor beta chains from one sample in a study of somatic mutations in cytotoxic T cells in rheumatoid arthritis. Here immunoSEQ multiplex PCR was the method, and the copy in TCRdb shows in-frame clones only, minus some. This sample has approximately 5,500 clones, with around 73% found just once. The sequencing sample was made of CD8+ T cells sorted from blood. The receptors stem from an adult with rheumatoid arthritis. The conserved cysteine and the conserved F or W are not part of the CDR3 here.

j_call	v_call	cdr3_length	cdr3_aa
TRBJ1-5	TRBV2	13	ASTGVSTADQPQH
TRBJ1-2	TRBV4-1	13	ASSQGPGLPGGYT
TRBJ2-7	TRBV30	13	ACLPKLAGAYEQY
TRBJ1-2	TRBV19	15	ASSTWTIFSANYGYT
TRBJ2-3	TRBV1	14	TSSQRPGPVTDTQY
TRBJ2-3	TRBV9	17	ASSVLPGQTHSSTDTQY
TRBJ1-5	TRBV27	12	ASGGVPSNQPQH
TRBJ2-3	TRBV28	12	ASSSLGGGPTQY
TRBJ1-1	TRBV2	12	ASSEWGVLAEAF
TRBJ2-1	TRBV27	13	ASSRDRVFWNEQF
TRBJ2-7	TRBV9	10	ASSVRGNEQY
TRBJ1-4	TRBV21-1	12	ASSKRGRYEKLF
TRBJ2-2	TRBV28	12	ASSRGAGTGELF
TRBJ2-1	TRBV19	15	ASSTMGLAGGKPEQF
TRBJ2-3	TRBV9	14	ASSGASGGSTDTQY
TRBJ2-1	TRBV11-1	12	ASSFLAGRNEQF
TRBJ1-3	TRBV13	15	ASSPQDRDVYGNTIY
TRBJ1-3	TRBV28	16	ASSFGVDSPSSGNTIY
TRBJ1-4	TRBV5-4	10	ASSKTGRKLF
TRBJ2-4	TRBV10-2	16	ASSESWTSGGTKNIQY
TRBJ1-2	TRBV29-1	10	SVLNRFAGYT
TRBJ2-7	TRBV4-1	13	ASSRRTGGAYEQY
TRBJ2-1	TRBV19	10	ASTLGGNEQF
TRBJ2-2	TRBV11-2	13	ASSSSRGVAGELF
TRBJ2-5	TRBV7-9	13	ASSLWVGRVETQY
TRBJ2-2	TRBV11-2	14	ASRVSGGARTGELF
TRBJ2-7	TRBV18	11	ASWGTGGGEQY
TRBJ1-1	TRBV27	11	ASMEGMNTEAF
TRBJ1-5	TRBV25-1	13	ASSELEGTGQPQH
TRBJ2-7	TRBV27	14	ASSLLLAGGIHEQY
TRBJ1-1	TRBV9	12	ASSVKGVNTEAF
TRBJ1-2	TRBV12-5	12	ASGLDRAADGYT